This T cell receptor beta chain was documented in a study of shared clonotypes between healthy human individuals (dated by TCRdb to the early 2020s). For context, the study as a whole: The cohort comprised a couple of women and a few men aged 18 to 49 years. Per donor, three plates each were used for CD4 naive and CD4 memory, two for CD8 naive, and one for CD8 memory. Leukapheresis yielded between about 0.8 and 8.9 billion PBMCs per donor. To estimate repertoire size and how much clonotype sharing occurs between individuals, the study deeply sequenced the blood TCR repertoires of about 5 healthy adults. Libraries were prepared and TCR repertoires were sequenced by different laboratories using diverse techniques, in order to increase sequencing depth and limit assay-specific biases. The investigation overall reported the following: Sampling was restricted to blood, and TCR repertoires in tissue are likely to differ from TCR repertoires in blood. The genetic and exposure-history diversity represented was limited by the small number of donors. Naive subsets generally had larger estimated clonotype richness than memory subsets. Higher generation probabilities were observed for clonotypes shared by all four sorted-subset donors than for non-shared clonotypes. Pairwise subsampling led to the expectation that sequencing depth would affect the degree of clonotype sharing among donors. When a handful of donors were compared, the shared fraction of clonotypes was about 5% for naive CD4, 3% to 4% for naive CD8, roughly 2.3% for memory CD4, and under 0.5% for memory CD8. Rarefaction of sorted-subset datasets indicated incomplete sequencing despite the large sequencing depth.

For this clone: No cognate antigen has been identified for it. Within one base of it there is no much larger clone, and no base qualities were kept.

CD8 naive samples consisted of CD45RO-negative cells that were positively selected for CCR7, yielding a CD45RA+CCR7+ population without TemRA cells. The donors were healthy, HIV-negative adults who had no recently reported acute infections or vaccinations. All donors were Caucasian adults living in Nashville, Tennessee, USA. After blood collection by leukapheresis, PBMCs were isolated using Ficoll-Histopaque density gradient centrifugation and then cryopreserved in the vapor phase of liquid nitrogen. Purity and quantity of every magnetically sorted T cell population were checked by analytical flow cytometry. From each sorted fraction, genomic DNA was isolated and quantified by UV absorbance on a Nanodrop 2000c. Using the deep immunoSEQ assay, multiplex PCR amplified TCR CDR3 regions from genomic DNA. Genomic DNA extracted from each cell subset was distributed evenly over all wells of several immunoSEQ 96-well plates, and each plate served as one replicate. For sorted subsets, approximately 200 ng of genomic DNA, equivalent to some 33,000 T cell genomes, went into each replicate PCR. The purified libraries were quantified using a Qubit 3.0 fluorometer, sized with a Bioanalyzer 2100, and then quantified again using the KAPA Library Quantification kit. A separate single-read 150-cycle Illumina NextSeq 550 flow cell was used to sequence each immunoSEQ 96-well plate. As for the original processing: Because only junctional sequences without quality scores were contained in the immunoSEQ output, filtering matching that applied to full-length reads could not be performed. To assign V/J genes and CDR3, sequences were annotated using PyIR, a Python wrapper for IgBLAST v1.9, with IMGT germline references. Any read was removed if the V/J assignment was weak (E-value above 1e-6), the CDR3 was missing, or the read contained stop codons, out-of-frame junctions, or ambiguous translated residues. V3J clonotypes were defined by identical inferred V gene, J gene, and CDR3 amino acid sequence. To compute the percentage overlap between repertoires, the number of shared unique clonotypes was divided by the size of the smaller repertoire. Richness of each repertoire was evaluated using RTK rarefaction, the Chao1 estimator, and Recon v2.1 estimates of unobserved clonotypes. Generation probabilities were computed with OLGA for all TCRbeta clonotypes obtained by the gDNA method from a handful of donors. The clones in this table, taken by TCRdb from immuneACCESS, are in-frame only. Not every clone is retained; where verified, under half of the shortfall comes from an unresolved V gene, and the cause of the rest is unknown. V and J calls and clone size are given by that table; D and trimming were obtained from the DNA. The sample table lists about 2.1 million clones, 93% of them with a count of one. The leading ten clones occupy more than 1.5% of the sample.

The junction shows trimming of 2 bases on V and 11 bases on J, plus 15 bases between the germline ends. CDR1 MNHNY and CDR2 SVGAGI are derived from the germline V gene (reference sequence). The CDR3, from cysteine to phenylalanine, totals 13 residues. Of the read, only the CDR3 DNA is kept; its 39 bases are in frame from base 1. The chain is assembled from TRBV6-6 and TRBJ2-5; the D gene lacks a confident call. The sample taken for sequencing was naive CD8+ T cells from PBMCs. Taken with the paper, the label for cell subset or site translates to: CD45RA+CCR7+. This receptor was taken from a young man in good health. Some clones in this sample may be carry-over from other donors' samples. The encoded CDR3 is CASSYTLLEEQYF. The nucleotides are TGTGCCAGCAGTTACACTCTCCTCGAAGAGCAGTACTTC.